These 8 T cell receptor beta chains were sequenced from one sample in a study of T cells in Graves' hyperthyroidism and ophthalmopathy (dated 2019 in TCRdb). The library came from multiplex PCR. Sequencing was performed on an Illumina HiSeq 2000. Amplification of TCR beta CDR3 regions was carried out from RNA transcripts. The TCR CDR3 was subjected to a first round of RT-PCR using the HTBI primer set and the Qiagen OneStep RT-PCR kit. The public reads were reprocessed in TCRdb via fastp at Q25 and MiXCR, keeping in-frame beta chains. Rows with a matching CDR3 protein are joined into one entry that keeps the most common DNA and genes. Recorded for this sample are around 520,000 distinct CDR3 sequences; around 15% of them occurred a single time. The ten largest clones capture approximately 15% of the sample. The source material was blood. The source is a woman in her 40s with Graves' hyperthyroidism.

The chain couples TRBV6-2 or TRBV6-3 to TRBJ2-7; 10 bases are a match to TRBD2. Per germline, CDR1 MNHEY and CDR2 SVGEGT. The CDR3 loop spans 14 amino acids. V lost 10 bases to trimming and J lost 1 base; unmatched junction nucleotides: 7. CDR3 DNA: TGTGCCACCACGGGACTAGCGAGTTCCTACGAGCAGTACTTC. Protein sequence: CATTGLASSYEQYF.

V usage is TRBV7-9 and J usage is TRBJ1-1, with 11 bases that match TRBD1. V was clipped by 1 base and J by 3 bases; unmatched bases: 7. The CDR3 contains 17 residues. CDR1 is SEHNR, CDR2 FQNEAQ, per germline (reference sequence). CDR3 sequence (DNA): TGTGCCAGCAGCTTAGAGGACAGGGGGCGCGAGGACACTGAAGCTTTCTTT. The encoded protein is CASSLEDRGREDTEAFF.

There are many counts of this clonotype. The chain combines TRBV27 with TRBJ2-1, with 8 bases aligning to TRBD1. Germline CDR1 MNHEY, CDR2 SMNVEV (reference sequence). The CDR3 is made up of 13 amino acids. J lost 8 bases, V lost 3 bases, and 3 bases had no gene match. The chain's CDR3 is CASSFEQGDEQFF. In nucleotides, the CDR3 is TGTGCCAGCAGTTTTGAACAGGGGGATGAGCAGTTCTTC.

Comments on this clonotype: This could be a read error, since a much larger clone is one nucleotide away. This rearrangement joins TRBV11-3 to TRBJ2-1; the D gene is possibly TRBD2 (6 bases). CDR1 and CDR2 (germline): SGHNT, YENEEA. The CDR3 covers 16 residues. For the CDR3, the DNA is TGTGCCAGCAGCTTGGCTAGCGAGGGGTTATACAATGAGCAGCTCTTC. Residues: CASSLASEGLYNEQLF.

This clonotype was observed a few times. The CDR3 loop reads CASSTTGYSGNTIYF. CDR3 DNA sequence: TGTGCCAGTAGTACCACAGGTTACTCTGGAAACACCATATATTTT. The gene calls are TRBV19 and TRBJ1-3; possibly TRBD1 for D (5 bases). Germline V gene lookup returns CDR1 LNHDA and CDR2 SQIVND (reference sequence). The CDR3 is made up of 15 amino acids. Trimming stripped 4 bases from V and 0 bases from J, with 10 bases between. The entire variable domain, with the rest obtained from reference TRBV19 and TRBJ1-3, is as follows: DGGITQSPKYLFRKEGQNVTLSCEQNLNHDAMYWYRQDPGQGLRLIYYSQIVNDFQKGDIAEGYSVSREKKESFPLTVTSAQKNPTAFYLCASSTTGYSGNTIYFGEGSWLTVV.

This clonotype was observed many times. V usage is TRBV15 and J usage is TRBJ1-2; no definite D call. CDR3 length: 13 amino acids. Trimming cost V 3 bases and J 4 bases, with 9 bases left between them. Germline CDR1 LNHNV, CDR2 YYDKDF (reference sequence). CDR3 sequence reads: CATSSGVGYGYTF. As DNA, the CDR3 is TGTGCCACCAGCAGCGGGGTTGGCTATGGCTACACCTTC.

There are many counts of this clonotype. The J gene is TRBJ2-3, the V gene TRBV28; 9 bases map to TRBD2. CDR1 MDHEN and CDR2 SYDVKM come from the germline V gene. This CDR3 contains 15 residues. V lost 7 bases, J lost 2 bases, and 7 bases stayed unmatched. CDR3 residues: CASIKAGGYTDTQYF. CDR3 DNA: TGTGCCAGCATTAAAGCGGGAGGTTACACAGATACGCAGTATTTT.

This clonotype has at least ten counts. The V call is TRBV7-9, the J call TRBJ2-3; the D is unclear. CDR3 length: 14 residues. The V end lost 4 bases, the J end lost 2 bases, and 10 bases lay between the germline ends. Germline values: CDR1 SEHNR, CDR2 FQNEAQ (reference sequence). The CDR3 protein is CASSYGSNTDTQYF. Written as DNA, the CDR3 is TGTGCCAGCAGCTACGGGTCCAACACAGATACGCAGTATTTT.